This is a list of T cell receptor beta chains from one sample in a study of beta chain features in type 1 diabetes. The assay was immunoSEQ multiplex PCR, and TCRdb's table has in-frame clones only and misses some. The sample lists hundreds of thousands of clones, roughly 14% occurring once. Input material: naive CD4+ T cells from blood. These receptor sequences come from a man younger than 45 in good health. The conserved cysteine and the conserved F or W are not part of the CDR3 here.

TRBJ1-1,TRBV5-1,ASSLVQGLNTEAF
TRBJ1-3,TRBV29-1,SARQGSGNTIY
TRBJ2-4,TRBV7-2,ASSPPPSGGRFQY
TRBJ2-7,TRBV5-4,ASSLDYEQY
TRBJ1-1,TRBV29-1,SVRQNTNTEAF
TRBJ1-2,TRBV19,ATRVGRMDGYT
TRBJ2-1,TRBV18,ASSSMPTGISYNEQF
TRBJ2-5,TRBV7-7,ASSLEASPLAGRETQY
TRBJ2-5,TRBV5-1,ASSLAEGSQETQY
TRBJ1-6,TRBV2,ASNTGQANSPLH
TRBJ2-5,TRBV14,ASSQADGTGFETQY
TRBJ2-5,TRBV7-9,ASSLVMETQY
TRBJ2-1,TRBV7-9,ASSSHMGTSGNNEQF
TRBJ1-2,TRBV6-5,ASSYRQDSRGYT
TRBJ2-1,TRBV6-5,ASSFDWRSEQF
TRBJ1-6,TRBV7-9,ASSSTGSNSPLH
TRBJ2-2,TRBV5-1,ASSLGTSGPGELF
TRBJ2-1,TRBV2,ASIGTSGVGEQF
TRBJ2-3,TRBV18,ASSPPYSGDTQY
TRBJ2-2,TRBV13,ASSPPGLF
TRBJ2-1,TRBV14,ASSHRGGAGEQF
TRBJ1-3,TRBV13,ASSAAVGQYLNTIY
TRBJ2-1,TRBV19,ASVAYNEQF